This entry lists 4 T cell receptor beta chains sequenced from one sample in a study of cytomegalovirus exposure and HLA in healthy donors. Both 60 Vbeta primers and 13 Jbeta primers went into the PCR. Measured with immunoSEQ multiplex PCR; TCRdb has only the in-frame clones, and not every one. Among some 90,000 clones listed, over 75% were seen once. The sample comprised PBMCs. These receptors were collected from a man aged 45-65 years in good health and CMV-seronegative.

As concerns this clone: The conserved final phenylalanine or tryptophan is absent from the CDR3, which likely points to a read error. The limits of the CDR3 on the DNA are not certain, so only TCRdb's listed CDR3 is given. The chain recombines TRBV9 with TRBJ2-7; the table names TRBD2, a call not compared with the DNA. The length of the CDR3 is 12 amino acids, counting both ends. Germline V gene sequence: CDR1 SGDLS, CDR2 YYNGEE. The CDR3 protein is CASSGSPQPGTS.

In DNA, the CDR3 is TGCGCCAGCAGCCTGGCTAGCTCTGGAAACACCATATATTTT. Translated, it gives CASSLASSGNTIYF. This chain links TRBV5-1 with TRBJ1-3, with D unresolved. The CDR3 loop spans 14 amino acids. With 4 bases removed from V and 0 bases from J, the gap between germline ends came to 8 bases. CDR1 is SGHRS and CDR2 is YFSETQ in the germline V gene. The whole variable domain, filled in from reference TRBV5-1 and TRBJ1-3, reads KAGVTQTPRYLIKTRGQQVTLSCSPISGHRSVSWYQQTPGQGLQFLFEYFSETQRNKGNFPGRFSGRQFSNSRSEMNVSTLELGDSALYLCASSLASSGNTIYFGEGSWLTVV.

This chain uses TRBV5-8 with TRBJ2-7, with 7 bases aligning to TRBD1. The CDR3 contains 16 residues. Unmatched junction bases numbered 10, after V lost 4 bases and J lost 0 bases. Germline assignment: CDR1 SGHTS and CDR2 YDEGEE. Here the CDR3 DNA reads TGTGCCAGCAGCACTCCGGACAGGCTGTTCTCCTACGAGCAGTACTTC. This codes for CASSTPDRLFSYEQYF. The full variable domain, rest sourced from reference TRBV5-8 and TRBJ2-7, is EAGVTQSPTHLIKTRGQQATLRCSPISGHTSVYWYQQALGLGLQFLLWYDEGEERNRGNFPPRFSGRQFPNYSSELNVNALELEDSALYLCASSTPDRLFSYEQYFGPGTRLTVT.

This chain uses TRBV18 with TRBJ1-2; weak D call: TRBD1 (6 bases). CDR3 size: 15 residues. V lost 1 base and J lost 6, with 15 bases in between. CDR1 KGHSH and CDR2 LQKENI come from the germline V gene. The CDR3, as DNA: TGTGCCAGCTCACCACAGTACGGGGGGCAAGATGGCTACACCTTC. It codes for CASSPQYGGQDGYTF. Supplemented by reference TRBV18 and TRBJ1-2, the full variable domain reads NAGVMQNPRHLVRRRGQEARLRCSPMKGHSHVYWYRQLPEEGLKFMVYLQKENIIDESGMPKERFSAEFPKEGPSILRIQQVVRGDSAAYFCASSPQYGGQDGYTFGSGTRLTVV.